The clone carrying this T cell receptor beta chain was counted between two and nine times. The sample comes from a study of regulatory T cells in long-lasting Graves disease. Through Arm-PCR of CDR3 regions and iRepertoire HTBI primers, TCR beta libraries were built. TCRdb processed the multiplex PCR reads anew with MiXCR; each CDR3 protein has one entry. Of approximately 400,000 distinct CDR3 sequences in the sample, approximately 15% were seen once. Time point indicated: newly diagnosed GD, antithyroid drugs for less than 3 months. RNA from PBMCs was the source of the TCR library. The ends were cut back, 4 bases at V and 2 bases at J, with 15 bases in the middle. The CDR3 has 16 amino acids. CDR1 is SGHAT and CDR2 is FQNNGV in the germline V gene. These data are also associated with another study on T cells in Graves' hyperthyroidism and ophthalmopathy. From that study: The HTBI primer set served for first-round RT-PCR of the TCR CDR3. Peripheral blood also featured most of the thyroid clonotypes expanded above 0.001. The authors' 13 V-J model separated ophthalmopathy from stable hyperthyroidism.

This chain joins TRBV11-2 and TRBJ1-3, with no clear D. This clonotype was sampled from a woman aged 25-40 years with Graves disease. The starting material was peripheral blood mononuclear cells (PBMCs), obtained at new diagnosis, from a patient treated with antithyroid drugs. The CDR3 sequence is CASSSVRGFTGNTIYF. The CDR3, as DNA: TGTGCCAGCAGCTCAGTCCGGGGTTTTACTGGAAACACCATATATTTT.